Listed below are T cell receptor beta chains from one sample, sequenced in a study of CD8+CD57+ T cells in acquired aplastic anemia. MiXCR, run by TCRdb on the reads, gives a single entry per CDR3 protein. The table records some 210,000 distinct CDR3 sequences, around 60% of them present only once. What was sequenced was sorted CD4+, CD8+, or CD8+CD57+ T cells (not recorded which) from PBMCs. The receptors here all came from a human donor in good health. Both conserved end residues are part of each CDR3. Each record gives: clone size, CDR3 length, D gene, J gene, V gene, CDR3 protein, CDR3 DNA. D genes are given only for firm matches. Rows may omit the clone size; those that give it use once, few, many or a size class.

once 16 NA TRBJ2-5 TRBV7-9 CASSQARLVGPETQYF TGCGCCAGCAGCCAAGCCAGACTAGTGGGTCCAGAGACCCAGTACTTC
NA 16 TRBD2 TRBJ2-7 TRBV7-9 CASSQVTGSGGGEQYF TGTGCCAGCAGCCAAGTTACGGGAAGCGGGGGGGGCGAGCAGTACTTC
NA 11 TRBD1 TRBJ1-2 TRBV6-1 CARSTGNGYTF TGTGCCAGATCGACAGGGAATGGCTACACCTTC
few 14 NA TRBJ1-5 TRBV20-1 CSARLELSNQPQHF TGCAGTGCTAGACTTGAGCTAAGCAATCAGCCCCAGCATTTT
NA 17 NA TRBJ2-7 TRBV9 CASSVGPLRDVPYEQYF TGTGCCAGCAGCGTAGGACCTCTGAGGGACGTCCCCTACGAGCAGTACTTC
NA 16 TRBD2 TRBJ2-5 TRBV12-3/TRBV12-4 CASGRGLAGGGETQYF TGTGCCAGCGGTCGGGGACTAGCGGGGGGTGGGGAGACCCAGTACTTC
NA 14 NA TRBJ2-2 TRBV10-3 CAISEQGGTGELFF TGTGCCATCAGTGAACAGGGTGGCACCGGGGAGCTGTTTTTT
NA 10 NA TRBJ2-3 TRBV20-1 CSAFKDTQYF TGCAGTGCCTTTAAGGATACGCAGTATTTT
many 15 NA TRBJ2-7 TRBV6-4 CASSDAKQGLRKQYF TGTGCCAGCAGTGACGCTAAACAGGGACTACGGAAGCAGTACTTC
NA 13 NA TRBJ2-1 TRBV20-1 CSARRWGVNEQFF TGCAGTGCTAGGAGGTGGGGGGTCAATGAGCAGTTCTTC
NA 14 TRBD2 TRBJ2-1 TRBV20-1 CSAWSGLAYNEQFF TGCAGTGCTTGGAGTGGACTAGCCTACAATGAGCAGTTCTTC
NA 14 TRBD1 TRBJ1-5 TRBV25-1 CASAGQGPNQPQHF TGTGCCAGCGCGGGACAGGGGCCGAATCAGCCCCAGCATTTT
few 14 NA TRBJ2-7 TRBV25-1 CASSVTGASYEQYF TGTGCCAGCAGTGTGACGGGGGCCTCCTACGAGCAGTACTTC
NA 15 TRBD1 TRBJ1-2 TRBV3-1 CASSRRQGANYGYTF TGTGCCAGCAGCCGTAGACAGGGGGCTAACTATGGCTACACCTTC
NA 14 TRBD2 TRBJ2-7 TRBV7-2 CASSQGAGDHEQYF TGCGCCAGCAGCCAAGGAGCGGGAGACCACGAGCAGTACTTC
NA 11 TRBD1 TRBJ1-2 TRBV2 CASMQGEGYTF TGTGCCAGCATGCAGGGGGAAGGCTACACCTTC
NA 15 NA TRBJ2-7 TRBV20-1 CSASPDRVEGNEQYF TGCAGTGCTAGCCCAGACAGGGTGGAGGGCAATGAGCAGTACTTC
NA 10 NA TRBJ1-4 TRBV5-1 CASSLAKLFF TGCGCCAGCAGCTTGGCCAAACTGTTTTTT
NA 17 TRBD2 TRBJ2-3 TRBV7-2 CASRPPQLAGGLDTQYF TGTGCCAGCCGACCTCCCCAGTTAGCGGGAGGGCTGGATACGCAGTATTTT
many 13 TRBD1 TRBJ1-1 TRBV9 CASSDPGGTEAFF TGTGCCAGCAGCGACCCAGGGGGCACTGAAGCTTTCTTT
many 15 NA TRBJ1-6 TRBV6-6 CASSLGPSYNSPLHF TGTGCCAGCAGCCTCGGGCCCTCATATAATTCACCCCTCCACTTT
NA 12 TRBD2 TRBJ2-7 TRBV7-9 CARLAGAYEQYF TGTGCTAGATTAGCGGGAGCTTACGAGCAGTACTTC
NA 13 NA TRBJ2-3 TRBV5-5 CASSLGEADTQYF TGTGCCAGCAGCTTGGGGGAGGCAGATACGCAGTATTTT
once 14 TRBD1 TRBJ1-1 TRBV15 CATSIIDRDTEAFF TGTGCCACCAGCATCATCGACAGGGACACTGAAGCTTTCTTT
many 16 TRBD2 TRBJ2-2 TRBV5-1 CASSLEASGSTGELFF TGCGCCAGCAGCTTGGAAGCTAGCGGGAGCACCGGGGAGCTGTTTTTT
NA 15 NA TRBJ2-2 TRBV20-1 CSVKRWDLDTEELFF TGCAGTGTTAAAAGGTGGGATCTTGACACCGAGGAGTTGTTTTTT
NA 12 TRBD1 TRBJ2-7 TRBV15 CATSDRVYEQYF TGTGCCACCTCGGACAGGGTCTACGAGCAGTACTTC
NA 16 TRBD2 TRBJ2-7 TRBV7-8 CASTPRGTSGIHEQYF TGTGCCAGCACCCCCCGGGGGACTAGCGGGATACACGAGCAGTACTTC
NA 13 TRBD1 TRBJ1-5 TRBV10-3 CAISLTGDQPQHF TGTGCCATCAGTTTGACAGGGGATCAGCCCCAGCATTTT
few 16 TRBD2 TRBJ2-3 TRBV27 CASSWTGTSGADTQYF TGTGCCAGCAGTTGGACCGGGACTAGCGGGGCAGATACGCAGTATTTT
NA 16 NA TRBJ2-6 TRBV24-1 CATSPGIASGANVLTF TGTGCCACCAGTCCAGGGATCGCTTCTGGGGCCAACGTCCTGACTTTC
NA 13 NA TRBJ1-1 TRBV20-1 CSARGVTDTEAFF TGCAGTGCTAGAGGAGTTACTGACACTGAAGCTTTCTTT
few 13 NA TRBJ1-1 TRBV7-8 CASSLGGFTEAFF TGTGCCAGCAGCTTAGGGGGTTTCACTGAAGCTTTCTTT
NA 12 NA TRBJ1-2 TRBV19 CASSTYRAGYTF TGTGCCAGTAGTACCTACAGGGCTGGCTACACCTTC
NA 14 NA TRBJ1-6 TRBV15 CATSRPRADSPLHF TGTGCCACCAGCAGACCTCGCGCGGATTCACCCCTCCACTTT
NA 14 NA TRBJ2-2 TRBV29-1 CSVEPGANTGELFF TGCAGCGTTGAACCGGGAGCAAACACCGGGGAGCTGTTTTTT
NA 14 TRBD1 TRBJ1-4 TRBV7-8 CASSFTGGNEKLFF TGTGCCAGCAGTTTCACAGGGGGTAATGAAAAACTGTTTTTT
NA 16 NA TRBJ2-3 TRBV7-2 CASSVGLGGGIDTQYF TGTGCCAGCAGCGTTGGGTTAGGAGGGGGAATAGATACGCAGTATTTT
few 16 NA TRBJ1-2 TRBV28 CATSLPPTAGSYGYTF TGTGCCACCTCCCTTCCTCCAACCGCGGGTTCCTATGGCTACACCTTC
NA 14 TRBD1 TRBJ2-6 TRBV7-9 CASSSRDRKNTEAF TGTGCCAGCAGCTCACGGGACAGGAAGAACACTGAAGCTTTC
NA 13 NA TRBJ1-5 TRBV15 CATSRVYGQPQHF TGTGCCACCAGCAGAGTATATGGGCAGCCCCAGCATTTT
NA 11 NA TRBJ1-4 TRBV20-1 CSATGVGKLFF TGCAGTGCCACAGGAGTGGGAAAACTGTTTTTT
few 16 NA TRBJ2-1 TRBV2 CASSEAVGGPYNEQFF TGTGCCAGCAGTGAAGCGGTGGGGGGCCCCTACAATGAGCAGTTCTTC
NA 13 NA TRBJ2-7 TRBV19 CASSTAGTYEQYF TGTGCCAGTAGTACTGCAGGGACCTACGAGCAGTACTTC
NA 13 NA TRBJ2-7 TRBV20-1 CSANRQASGEQYF TGCAGTGCTAACAGACAGGCTTCCGGCGAGCAGTACTTC
NA 14 NA TRBJ1-3 TRBV9 CASSEQISGNTIYF TGTGCCAGCAGCGAACAGATCTCTGGAAACACCATATATTTT
many 12 NA TRBJ2-5 TRBV7-9 CASSPAQETQYF TGTGCCAGCAGCCCCGCACAAGAGACCCAGTACTTC
NA 14 NA TRBJ1-4 TRBV7-6 CASSLTPDAEKLFF TGTGCCAGCAGCCTAACACCGGACGCAGAAAAACTGTTTTTT
NA 14 NA TRBJ2-2 TRBV20-1 CSARGETGPGELFF TGCAGTGCTAGAGGAGAGACAGGACCCGGGGAGCTGTTTTTT
NA 13 NA TRBJ1-6 TRBV20-1 CSARSGRDSPLHF TGCAGTGCTAGATCCGGGAGGGATTCACCCCTCCACTTT
NA 15 NA TRBJ2-3 TRBV20-1 CSASSPDNEGDTQYF TGCAGTGCTAGTTCCCCGGACAACGAGGGGGATACGCAGTATTTT
NA 16 TRBD2 TRBJ2-7 TRBV5-1 CASSLEGTGGAYGQYF TGCGCCAGCAGCTTGGAAGGTACGGGAGGCGCCTACGGGCAGTACTTC
few 14 NA TRBJ2-3 TRBV10-1 CASNNGGSTDTQYF TGCGCCAGCAACAACGGGGGCTCAACAGATACGCAGTATTTT
many 14 TRBD1 TRBJ1-2 TRBV5-8 CASSPQGGNYGYTF TGTGCCAGCAGCCCCCAGGGGGGTAACTATGGCTACACCTTC
many 13 NA TRBJ2-7 TRBV12-3/TRBV12-4 CASSLMGLNEQYF TGTGCCAGCAGTTTAATGGGGTTGAACGAGCAGTACTTC
NA 15 NA TRBJ2-3 TRBV2 CASSEALGGRDTQYF TGTGCCAGCAGTGAAGCGCTTGGGGGGAGGGATACGCAGTATTTT
NA 16 NA TRBJ1-1 TRBV7-6 CASSLGARGSITEAFF TGTGCCAGCAGCTTAGGTGCCAGGGGTTCGATCACTGAAGCTTTCTTT
NA 16 TRBD1 TRBJ1-6 TRBV7-9 CASSLGQGAPNSPLHF TGTGCCAGCAGCTTAGGGCAGGGGGCCCCAAATTCACCCCTCCACTTT
NA 14 TRBD2 TRBJ2-7 TRBV7-2 CASSLLGLGHEQYF TGTGCCAGCAGCTTGTTAGGACTAGGCCACGAGCAGTACTTC
NA 15 NA TRBJ1-1 TRBV9 CASSAQGLGNTEAFF TGTGCCAGCAGCGCACAGGGTTTGGGGAACACTGAAGCTTTCTTT